The rows below give T cell receptor beta chains drawn from one sample of a study of response to subunit inactivated influenza vaccine. TCRdb reanalysed the RT-PCR reads using MiXCR and keeps one entry per CDR3 protein. The data contain 250,000 to 350,000 distinct CDR3 sequences, around 20% of them singletons. Sequencing used PBMCs from blood, obtained approximately 20 months after vaccination. The receptors shown here come from a man between 50 and 75 years old who received an inactivated influenza vaccine. Each CDR3 is given with its conserved first and last residue. A D gene is named only where the DNA matches it firmly. Clone size, where shown, is once, few, many, or a class for clones that have expanded.

V gene: TRBV21-1
D gene: .
clone size: .
J gene: TRBJ2-4
CDR3 protein: CASSKVPDRETTKNIQYF
CDR3 DNA: TGTGCCAGCAGCAAAGTACCCGACAGGGAAACGACCAAAAACATTCAGTACTTC

V gene: TRBV11-2
D gene: .
clone size: .
J gene: TRBJ2-3
CDR3 protein: CASSLSPAGDTSTDTQYF
CDR3 DNA: TGTGCCAGCAGCTTAAGCCCTGCAGGGGATACTAGCACAGATACGCAGTATTTT

V gene: TRBV7-2
D gene: .
clone size: few
J gene: TRBJ1-1
CDR3 protein: CASSLGVGLNTEAFF
CDR3 DNA: TGTGCCAGCAGCTTAGGGGTAGGCCTGAACACTGAAGCTTTCTTT

V gene: TRBV28
D gene: .
clone size: few
J gene: TRBJ1-4
CDR3 protein: CASRWRTTNEKLFF
CDR3 DNA: TGTGCCAGCCGCTGGAGGACAACTAATGAAAAACTGTTTTTT

V gene: TRBV7-9
D gene: TRBD2
clone size: .
J gene: TRBJ2-7
CDR3 protein: CASSSSGTAYEQYF
CDR3 DNA: TGTGCCAGCAGCTCTAGCGGGACGGCCTACGAGCAGTACTTC

V gene: TRBV19
D gene: .
clone size: .
J gene: TRBJ2-2
CDR3 protein: CASTITRAATGELFF
CDR3 DNA: TGTGCCAGTACTATCACAAGGGCAGCCACCGGGGAGCTGTTTTTT

V gene: TRBV9
D gene: .
clone size: few
J gene: TRBJ2-5
CDR3 protein: CASSVGNRKETQYF
CDR3 DNA: TGTGCCAGCAGCGTAGGGAACAGAAAAGAGACCCAGTACTTC

V gene: TRBV20-1
D gene: .
clone size: few
J gene: TRBJ1-2
CDR3 protein: CSDTGQAANYGYTF
CDR3 DNA: TGCAGTGATACGGGGCAGGCCGCTAACTATGGCTACACCTTC

V gene: TRBV7-7
D gene: TRBD2
clone size: few
J gene: TRBJ2-1
CDR3 protein: CASSLAAGALNEQFF
CDR3 DNA: TGTGCTAGCAGCTTAGCAGCGGGGGCCCTGAATGAGCAGTTCTTC

V gene: TRBV4-1
D gene: .
clone size: .
J gene: TRBJ2-7
CDR3 protein: CASSQVAQGLSYEQYF
CDR3 DNA: TGCGCCAGCAGCCAAGTGGCACAGGGTCTCTCCTACGAGCAGTACTTC

V gene: TRBV6-1
D gene: TRBD2
clone size: few
J gene: TRBJ2-1
CDR3 protein: CASRETSGSLYNEQFF
CDR3 DNA: TGTGCCAGCAGAGAAACTAGCGGGAGCCTCTACAATGAGCAGTTCTTC

V gene: TRBV20-1
D gene: .
clone size: .
J gene: TRBJ1-4
CDR3 protein: CSARVNRDEKLFF
CDR3 DNA: TGCAGTGCTAGAGTTAACAGGGATGAAAAACTGTTTTTT